This T cell receptor beta chain was sequenced in a study of T cells after yellow fever vaccination. V was pared by 2 bases and J by 6 bases, with 21 bases between. The CDR3 has 17 residues. Germline CDR1 is WNHNN and CDR2 is SYGVQD (reference sequence). This clonotype appeared many times. In TCRdb, the 5' RACE reads were re-called with MiXCR into one record per CDR3 protein. The sample lists about 50,000 distinct CDR3 sequences, roughly 7.4% occurring once. V is TRBV10-1 and J is TRBJ2-3, with a weak D call TRBD2 (6 bases). The source is a man between 18 and 35 years old who received the YFV17D yellow fever vaccine. The sequences come from CD8+ T cells sorted from PBMCs, collected on the day of the first yellow fever vaccination. This CDR3 reads CASSEREAIRGWDTQYF. The CDR3 coding sequence is TGCGCCAGCAGTGAGAGAGAAGCGATCCGGGGGTGGGATACGCAGTATTTT.